This T cell receptor beta chain came from a study of CD8 T cells in Susac syndrome. Germline trimming cut 0 bases from V and 3 bases from J; bases unmatched to any gene: 2. This CDR3 contains 13 residues. Germline lookup yields CDR1 GTSNPN and CDR2 SVGIG (reference sequence). An input of about 0.5 to 1 ug of RNA was subjected to reverse transcription using random hexamers. TCRdb re-derived calls from the immunoSEQ multiplex PCR reads in MiXCR, one entry per CDR3 protein. The table includes 75,000 to 95,000 distinct CDR3 sequences, roughly nine tenths detected once. J is TRBJ2-7 and V is TRBV30, with TRBD1 identical over 7 bases. The sequenced sample was CD8+ T cells from PBMCs. The receptor was isolated from a human donor with multiple sclerosis. The CDR3 DNA is TGTGCCTGGAGTGTTGGGACAGACTACGAGCAGTACTTC. Its protein product is CAWSVGTDYEQYF. Based on the CDR3 plus reference TRBV30 and TRBJ2-7, the full variable domain is SQTIHQWPATLVQPVGSPLSLECTVEGTSNPNLYWYRQAAGRGLQLLFYSVGIGQISSEVPQNLSASRPQDRQFILSSKKLLLSDSGFYLCAWSVGTDYEQYFGPGTRLTVT.